Listed here are 3 T cell receptor beta chains from one sample, sequenced in a study of T cell repertoires in cytomegalovirus infection. TCRdb re-called the reads through MiXCR, storing one row per CDR3 protein. The top ten hold over 2.5% of the sample, which has 300,000 or so distinct CDR3 sequences, 9.6% seen once. Material: PBMCs. The receptors come from a human donor in good health (CMV status not recorded). Some clones in this sample may be carry-over from other donors' samples.

This clonotype has more than one count but fewer than ten. This CDR3 is CATSRGQGTDYGYTF. CDR3 in DNA: TGTGCCACCAGCAGAGGACAGGGGACGGACTATGGCTACACCTTC. The chain joins TRBV15 to TRBJ1-2; 8 nucleotides match TRBD1. V lost 1 base and J lost 3; bases outside the gene matches: 4. The CDR3 contains 15 residues. The germline V gene encodes CDR1 LNHNV and CDR2 YYDKDF (reference sequence).

This clonotype was found many times. This chain connects TRBV10-3 to TRBJ1-2; no clear D gene. Germline V gene lookup returns CDR1 ENHRY and CDR2 SYGVKD. V was cut by 6 bases and J by 4 bases, with 12 bases left in between. This CDR3 contains 13 residues. CDR3 residues: CAISEDTSYGYTF. CDR3 DNA sequence: TGTGCCATCAGCGAGGATACGAGCTATGGCTACACCTTC.

At least ten counts were recorded for this clonotype. The V gene is TRBV19, the J gene TRBJ1-1, with D perhaps TRBD1 (6 bases). The CDR3 is 14 residues long. Trimming shortened V by 5 bases and J by 2 bases, and 12 bases separated the two germline ends. Germline V gene lookup returns CDR1 LNHDA and CDR2 SQIVND (reference sequence). CDR3: CASSGDMINTEAFF. CDR3 DNA: TGTGCCAGTAGTGGGGACATGATAAACACTGAAGCTTTCTTT.